Each of the 2 T cell receptor beta chains below was sequenced from the same sample in a study of blood T cells in healthy people across ages (dated by TCRdb to the mid-2010s). The library came from 5' RACE. TCRdb records Illumina HiSeq 2500 as the sequencer. A second PCR of 7 to 11 cycles was performed with a sample-barcoded 5' primer and a J-beta primer mix. The public sequencing data were trimmed at Q25 with fastp and processed into clonotypes with MiXCR by TCRdb, which kept only in-frame beta chains. Rows with one shared CDR3 protein collapse into an entry with the most common genes and DNA. In this sample the table shows some 760,000 distinct CDR3 sequences, 25% of which occur a single time. The ten largest make up around 9.2% of the sample. These data are also associated with another study on T cells of mothers and their children.

The sample was blood. These receptors were obtained from a boy between 10 and 17 years old in good health.

This clonotype was seen just once. This may be a read error: a much more frequent sequence differs by one nucleotide. The V and J genes are TRBV7-8 and TRBJ2-3, with D unresolved. The V gene lost 5 bases and the J gene lost 2 bases, with 5 bases spanning the gap. This CDR3 is 12 amino acids long. Germline V lookup: CDR1 SGHVS, CDR2 FQNEAQ. The CDR3 protein is CASSIYTDTQYF. DNA for the CDR3: TGTGCCAGCAGCATCTACACAGATACGCAGTATTTT.

The CDR3 DNA follows: TGTGCCAGCAGTGAATACCCAGACAGGGGCACAGATACGCAGTATTTT. It yields the protein CASSEYPDRGTDTQYF. The rearrangement links TRBV2 to TRBJ2-3; 7 bases align to TRBD1. Germline CDR1 reads SNHLY; CDR2 reads FYNNEI. The CDR3 totals 16 residues. The trim removed 2 bases at V and 1 base at J, leaving 6 bases unmatched.